This TCR beta chain originates from a study of regulatory T cells in long-lasting Graves disease. In its sample, this clonotype was seen many times. Its matching antigen is unknown. The sample's time point: persistent/refractory GD, antithyroid drugs over 5 years with positive TRAb. The TCR library was made from RNA that had been extracted from PBMCs in TRIzol. It was by American Thyroid Association guidelines that Graves' disease was diagnosed. Findings of the study overall: Favoring TRBV28, TRBJ1-2 and TRBJ2-5 was a feature seen in persistent disease.

HTBI primers from iRepertoire and Arm-PCR of CDR3 regions yielded the TCR beta libraries. Per the original data handling: In the combined samples, 62 TRBV and 15 or so TRBJ segments were identified. One entry per CDR3 protein results from TCRdb running MiXCR on the multiplex PCR reads. The V and J calls here are based on TCRdb, not the publication. The sample holds 310,000 or so distinct CDR3 sequences, roughly a fifth seen once. This CDR3 comprises 13 residues. V lost 4 bases and J lost 4, with 7 bases in between. Per germline, CDR1 SEHNR and CDR2 FQNEAQ (reference sequence). Sequencing was performed on peripheral blood mononuclear cells (PBMCs), taken when the disease was refractory, from a patient treated with antithyroid drugs. The chain joins TRBV7-9 to TRBJ1-4; D not certain. This sequence originates from a female donor with Graves disease. The CDR3 DNA follows: TGTGCCAGCAGCTCCGGGGATAATGAAAAACTGTTTTTT. It yields the protein CASSSGDNEKLFF. Looking up the rest from reference TRBV7-9 and TRBJ1-4 gives the full variable domain: DTGVSQNPRHKITKRGQNVTFRCDPISEHNRLYWYRQTLGQGPEFLTYFQNEAQLEKSRLLSDRFSAERPKGSFSTLEIQRTEQGDSAMYLCASSSGDNEKLFFGSGTQLSVL.